This paragraph covers one TCR beta chain sequence. Its specificity is not known. The sample comes from a study of cytomegalovirus exposure and HLA in healthy donors. The PCR employed 60 Vbeta primers together with 13 Jbeta primers. Method: immunoSEQ multiplex PCR; TCRdb's copy keeps in-frame clones and lacks some. The sample holds about 180,000 clones; almost 85% are singletons and the top ten take approximately 0.55%. V was pared by 1 base and J by 4 bases, with 4 bases of the junction left unmatched. The CDR3 extends over 15 amino acids. Germline V gene data show CDR1 as MGHRA and CDR2 as YSYEKL. Despite likely unrecorded immune exposures, the donors were nominally healthy at the time of sampling. Notes on the study in general: Owing to their indistinguishability, certain V segments, notably TRBV6-2 and TRBV6-3, were excluded. TCR beta chains numbering approximately 150 were designated cytomegalovirus-associated. Analysis performed later showed TCR beta chains linked to HLA being more clonally expanded than equally common others.

This sequence originates from a woman in her forties or fifties in good health and CMV-seronegative. Sequencing was performed on PBMCs. The chain couples TRBV4-1 to TRBJ2-1, with 7 bases that match TRBD1. The CDR3, as DNA: TGCGCCAGCAGCCAAGTAGGGGGCTTGTACAATGAGCAGTTCTTC. It codes for CASSQVGGLYNEQFF.